This TCR beta chain was sequenced for a study of shared clonotypes between healthy human individuals. In the study overall: A couple of women and three men aged 18 to 49 served as donors.

This CDR3 has 16 amino acids. The V gene's germline CDR1 is SNHLY and CDR2 FYNNEI. V dropped 3 bases and J dropped 7 bases, with 18 bases sitting between them. Points from the study as a whole: Naive subsets generally had larger estimated richness than memory subsets. Clonotype sharing across several donors was observed for around 5.1% of naive CD4 clonotypes.

Profiled with immunoSEQ multiplex PCR; TCRdb holds only in-frame clones, not every one. The sample yields about 2.4 million clones, approximately 93% seen once. In the case of this clone: Antigen specificity is unknown.

The receptor comes from a young man in good health. Some clones in this sample may be carry-over from other donors' samples. The sample consisted of naive CD4+ T cells from PBMCs. Subset reported: CD45RA+ positively selected. V usage is TRBV2 and J usage is TRBJ1-4, with D possibly matching TRBD1 (6 bases). CDR3 amino acids: CASSDQTGFVGEKLFF. The CDR3 DNA reads TGTGCCAGCAGTGACCAGACAGGTTTTGTGGGTGAAAAACTGTTTTTT.